This TCR beta chain originates from a study of follicular helper T cells after annual influenza vaccination (dated by TCRdb to the late 2010s). In the study overall: After each seasonal influenza vaccination, blood samples were collected on days 0, 7 and 28. To study recall of cTfh clones, some subjects were followed through successive annual vaccinations in the 2013-2014, 2014-2015 and 2015-2016 seasons. One week after vaccination, a second recruited cohort of more than nine subjects (Table S1) displayed a similar ICOS+CD38+ cTfh response. Six subjects had multi-year samples: four covered two vaccination seasons and two covered three seasons. The 2015 samples were processed right after collection, while the 2013-2014 samples were cryopreserved.

Remarks on this clone: The clone's antigen remains unknown. One base away there is no much larger clone; base qualities are not given.

The library was generated by the immunoSEQ multiplex PCR assay. Adaptive Biotechnologies handled the TCRB amplification, library preparation, sequencing and preliminary bioinformatics at Survey level resolution. The original pipeline was this. In R, clonality was calculated as 1 minus the normalized Shannon entropy, and the Gini index was computed using the R package ineq. Overlap score was defined as the summed counts of shared sequences divided by the total counts of all sequences in both compared samples. The significance of shared clonotypes was tested with Fisher's exact test, assuming a theoretical repertoire of 10^7 TCRB sequences. Here the immuneACCESS table is served through TCRdb, limited to in-frame sequences with V and J called. Missing clones are a known gap in these copies; in checked studies unresolved V genes cover under half, and the rest lacks a known reason. Clone size and the V and J calls come from that table; the DNA yielded D and trimming. The sample table records about 11,000 clones; about four fifths of these occur just once. The top ten clones comprise under 0.95% of the sample.

As encoded in the germline V gene, CDR1 is MDHEN while CDR2 is SYDVKM. The V end gives up 8 bases and the J end 7 bases, leaving 7 bases in the junction not matched to a gene. CDR3 length: 13 amino acids, cysteine to phenylalanine. This entry keeps only the CDR3 DNA: 39 bases, framed from base 1. Reading the label with the study, this specimen's time point is: 2014-2015 season, pre-vaccination. Adults received seasonal inactivated influenza vaccine (Fluvarix), and TCRB sequencing tracked sorted blood CD4 subsets before and after vaccination. To be eligible, subjects had to live in the community and must not have received influenza vaccine in the previous 6 months. Subjects were excluded for influenza vaccine contraindications, substance abuse, HIV/AIDS, active malignancy, immunomodulatory medication, or active illness such as respiratory infection. Between roughly 40 and 100 mL of blood was sampled per time point. PBMC were isolated using Ficoll-Paque PLUS or SepMate separation. As a comparison non-Tfh subset, CXCR5- memory CD4 T cells were sorted. Before DNA was extracted, the cell subsets were sorted from PBMC using a BD FACS Aria.

The paper as a whole reports these results and caveats: ICOS+CD38+ cTfh clonality correlated with the frequency of that population, and its change correlated with the change in circulating plasmablast frequency. Day 7 ICOS+CD38+ clones were most often found later in ICOS-CD38- cTfh, suggesting that subset may serve as a memory reservoir. Only about 9.5-23% of analyzed cells yielded productive TCRB sequences, so sampling of rare clonotypes was not possible. In the assessment of influenza clone enrichment, the possibility that the much larger non-cTfh compartments were undersampled could not be ruled out. Successive annual vaccinations recalled a recurrent oligoclonal ICOS+CD38+ cTfh response that contained tetramer and AIM influenza-specific clonotypes.

The sequence derives from an adult who received the influenza vaccine. The sequencing here drew on CXCR5- memory CD4+ T cells sorted from blood, taken on the day of influenza vaccination. The cell subset or site label here, explained by the study, means: CXCR5- memory CD4 T cells. The rearrangement joined TRBV28 to TRBJ2-1; 8 bases in the middle match TRBD2. In nucleotides, the sequence is TGTGCCAGCGGGACGGGAGGGCGTAATGAGCAGTTCTTC. This encodes CASGTGGRNEQFF.